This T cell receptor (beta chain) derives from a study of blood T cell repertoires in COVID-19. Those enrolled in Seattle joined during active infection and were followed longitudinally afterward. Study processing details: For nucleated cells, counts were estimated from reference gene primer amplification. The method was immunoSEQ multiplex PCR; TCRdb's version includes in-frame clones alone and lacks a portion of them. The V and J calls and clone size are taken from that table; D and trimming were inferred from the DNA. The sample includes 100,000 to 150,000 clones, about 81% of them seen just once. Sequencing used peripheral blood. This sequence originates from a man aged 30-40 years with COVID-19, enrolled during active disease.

The CDR3 region is CASSYTTGNGELFF. As DNA, the CDR3 is TGTGCCAGCAGTTACACGACAGGGAACGGGGAGCTGTTTTTT. The rearrangement links TRBV6-6 to TRBJ2-2; 7 bases are a match to TRBD1. In germline, CDR1 is MNHNY, CDR2 SVGAGI (reference sequence). This CDR3 is 14 amino acids long. Unmatched junction bases numbered 4, after V lost 2 bases and J lost 7 bases.